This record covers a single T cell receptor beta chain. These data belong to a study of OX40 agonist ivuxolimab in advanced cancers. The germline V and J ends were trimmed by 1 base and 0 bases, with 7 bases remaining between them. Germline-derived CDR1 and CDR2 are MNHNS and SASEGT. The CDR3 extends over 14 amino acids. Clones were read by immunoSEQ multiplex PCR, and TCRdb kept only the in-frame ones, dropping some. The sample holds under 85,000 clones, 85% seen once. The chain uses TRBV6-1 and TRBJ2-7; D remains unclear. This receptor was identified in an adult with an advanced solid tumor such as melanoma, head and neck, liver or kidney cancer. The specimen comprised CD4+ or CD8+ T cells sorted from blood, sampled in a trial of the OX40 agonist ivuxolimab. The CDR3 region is CASSEDSSSYEQYF. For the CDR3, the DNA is TGTGCCAGCAGTGAAGACTCGAGCTCCTACGAGCAGTACTTC.